The 3 T cell receptor beta chains below all came from one sample that was sequenced in a study of T cells in tumors after PD-1 blockade. TCRdb's copy holds only in-frame clones and misses some; the assay was immunoSEQ multiplex PCR. This table has roughly 49,000 clones, roughly 80% appearing once. The material sequenced was PBMCs, taken before anti-PD-1 treatment. The source is a human donor with basal cell carcinoma.

The rearrangement uses TRBV5-1 and TRBJ1-1, with D perhaps TRBD1 (5 bases). Looked up from germline, CDR1 is SGHRS and CDR2 is YFSETQ. The CDR3 runs 15 residues. V was pared by 4 bases and J by 0 bases, with 13 bases between. The CDR3 sequence: CASSSMGEVNTEAFF. CDR3 DNA sequence: TGCGCCAGCAGCAGCATGGGGGAGGTGAACACTGAAGCTTTCTTT.

This clone has a single count. This chain joins TRBV27 and TRBJ1-1; D uncertain. The CDR3 spans 13 residues. V lost 2 bases and J 3 bases, leaving 7 bases between the germline ends. CDR1 and CDR2 (germline): MNHEY, SMNVEV (reference sequence). The CDR3 DNA reads TGTGCCAGCAGTTTAGTTAGGGACACTGAAGCTTTCTTT. It encodes CASSLVRDTEAFF.

The rearrangement joins TRBV4-1 to TRBJ1-1; TRBD1 matches 7 bases. CDR1 MGHRA and CDR2 YSYEKL come from the germline V gene. J was trimmed by 4 bases and V by 1 base; bases with no gene match: 6. The CDR3 runs to 15 residues. CDR3 coding DNA: TGCGCCAGCAGCCAAGCGGTTCAGGGGGGCACTGAAGCTTTCTTT. It is translated as CASSQAVQGGTEAFF.